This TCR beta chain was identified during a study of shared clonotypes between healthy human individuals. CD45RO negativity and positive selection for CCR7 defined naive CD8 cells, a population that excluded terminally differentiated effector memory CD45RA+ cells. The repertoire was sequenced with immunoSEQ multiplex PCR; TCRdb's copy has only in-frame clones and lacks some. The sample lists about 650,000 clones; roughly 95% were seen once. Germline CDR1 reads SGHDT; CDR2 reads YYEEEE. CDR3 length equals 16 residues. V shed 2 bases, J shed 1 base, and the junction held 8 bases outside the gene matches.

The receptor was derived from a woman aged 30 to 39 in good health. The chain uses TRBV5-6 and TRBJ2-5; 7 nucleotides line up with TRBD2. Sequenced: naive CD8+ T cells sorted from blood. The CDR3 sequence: CASSFRWDYIQETQYF. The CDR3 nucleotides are TGTGCCAGCAGCTTCCGGTGGGACTATATCCAAGAGACCCAGTACTTC.